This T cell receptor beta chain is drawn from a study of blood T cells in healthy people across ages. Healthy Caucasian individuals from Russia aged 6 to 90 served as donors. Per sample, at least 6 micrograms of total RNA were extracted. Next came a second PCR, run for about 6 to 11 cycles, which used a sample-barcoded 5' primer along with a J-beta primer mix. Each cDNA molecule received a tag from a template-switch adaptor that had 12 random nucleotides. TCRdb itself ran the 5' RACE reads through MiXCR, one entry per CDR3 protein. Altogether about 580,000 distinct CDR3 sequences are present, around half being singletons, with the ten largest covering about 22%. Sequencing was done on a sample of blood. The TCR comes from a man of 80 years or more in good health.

CDR3 sequence: CATARGLETQYF. The DNA for the CDR3 is TGTGCCACCGCCAGGGGCTTGGAGACCCAGTACTTC. V is TRBV6-6 and J is TRBJ2-5; perhaps TRBD1 as D (6 bases). The V gene's germline CDR1 is MNHNY and CDR2 SVGAGI (reference sequence). The CDR3 contains 12 residues. Trimming removed 10 bases from V and 5 bases from J, with 14 bases in between.